The next 6 T cell receptor beta chains were all read from a single sample in a study of spatial heterogeneity in lung cancer. Time point in this sample: blood at routine non-recurrence follow-up after resection. TCRdb used MiXCR to reprocess the 5' RACE reads, holding one entry per CDR3 protein. The data hold 45,000 to 50,000 distinct CDR3 sequences, with roughly 10% observed a single time. The specimen comprised PBMCs, sampled at follow-up. The origin of the receptors is a male donor with early-stage non-small cell lung cancer.

The V and J genes are TRBV2 and TRBJ2-5; 9 positions agree with TRBD2. Germline V gene data show CDR1 as SNHLY and CDR2 as FYNNEI. Trimming cost V 6 bases and J 1 base; bases outside gene matches: 6. The CDR3 is 15 amino acids. The CDR3 protein is CASRGSGGSQETQYF. The CDR3 region has the DNA TGTGCCAGCAGGGGTAGCGGGGGCTCCCAAGAGACCCAGTACTTC.

Judged by abundance, this clonotype is medium-sized. The CDR3: CASSLLLALAGALQETQYF. In DNA, the CDR3 is TGTGCCAGCAGCTTATTACTGGCCCTAGCGGGGGCGCTGCAAGAGACCCAGTACTTC. This chain links TRBV7-6 with TRBJ2-5; TRBD2 matches at 10 bases. CDR1 is SGHVS, CDR2 FNYEAQ, per germline. With 2 bases clipped from V and 2 bases from J, the junction kept 14 bases outside the gene matches. CDR3 length equals 19 residues.

This chain links TRBV12-3 or TRBV12-4 with TRBJ2-7; a weak D match, TRBD1 (6 bases). This CDR3 is built from 14 residues. V lost 7 bases and J 1 base, leaving 14 bases between the germline ends. CDR3 sequence: CASKVSGQSYEQYF. CDR3 DNA: TGTGCCAGCAAGGTCTCCGGACAGTCCTACGAGCAGTACTTC.

This clonotype was counted ten times or more. The rearrangement uses TRBV7-9 and TRBJ1-1, with D uncertain. The CDR3 consists of 12 residues. Trimming cost V 5 bases and J 8 bases, with 12 bases left between them. CDR1 is SEHNR, CDR2 FQNEAQ, per germline (reference sequence). The CDR3 here is CASSPGKPEAFF. The CDR3 DNA follows: TGTGCCAGCAGCCCAGGCAAGCCCGAAGCTTTCTTT.

The V call is TRBV11-2, the J call TRBJ2-3, with 7 bases lining up with TRBD1. The V gene's germline CDR1 is SGHAT and CDR2 FQNNGV. The CDR3 sequence is 16 residues long. Trimming cost V 5 bases and J 2 bases; bases outside gene matches: 10. CDR3 sequence: CASSPGQPATTDTQYF. The DNA for the CDR3 is TGTGCCAGCAGCCCGGGACAGCCGGCAACCACAGATACGCAGTATTTT.

This clonotype was found many times. The genes are TRBV29-1 and TRBJ1-5; 8 bases fit TRBD1. This CDR3 is 13 amino acids long. Germline V CDR1 and CDR2: SQVTM, ANQGSEA. Losses at the gene ends were 6 bases for V and 5 bases for J; bases not matched to a gene: 6. CDR3 loop: CSVELDRDQPQHF. CDR3 sequence (DNA): TGCAGCGTCGAATTGGACAGGGATCAGCCCCAGCATTTT.